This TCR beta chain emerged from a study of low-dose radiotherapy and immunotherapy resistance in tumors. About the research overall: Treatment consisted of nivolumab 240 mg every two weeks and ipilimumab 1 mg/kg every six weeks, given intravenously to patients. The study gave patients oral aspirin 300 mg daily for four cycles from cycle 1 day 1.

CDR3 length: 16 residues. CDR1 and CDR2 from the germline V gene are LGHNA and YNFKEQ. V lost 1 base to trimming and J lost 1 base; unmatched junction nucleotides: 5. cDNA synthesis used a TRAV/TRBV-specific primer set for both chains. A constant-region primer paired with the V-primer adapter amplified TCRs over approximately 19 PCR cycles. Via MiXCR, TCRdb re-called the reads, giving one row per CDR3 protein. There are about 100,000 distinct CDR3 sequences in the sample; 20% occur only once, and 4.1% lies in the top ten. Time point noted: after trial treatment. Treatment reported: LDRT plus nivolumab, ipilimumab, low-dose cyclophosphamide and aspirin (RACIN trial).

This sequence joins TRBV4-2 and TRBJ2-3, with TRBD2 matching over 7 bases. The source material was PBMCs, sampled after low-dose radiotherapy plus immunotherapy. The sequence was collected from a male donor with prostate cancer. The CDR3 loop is CASSQATAGGTDTQYF. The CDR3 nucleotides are TGTGCCAGCAGCCAAGCAACGGCGGGAGGCACAGATACGCAGTATTTT.